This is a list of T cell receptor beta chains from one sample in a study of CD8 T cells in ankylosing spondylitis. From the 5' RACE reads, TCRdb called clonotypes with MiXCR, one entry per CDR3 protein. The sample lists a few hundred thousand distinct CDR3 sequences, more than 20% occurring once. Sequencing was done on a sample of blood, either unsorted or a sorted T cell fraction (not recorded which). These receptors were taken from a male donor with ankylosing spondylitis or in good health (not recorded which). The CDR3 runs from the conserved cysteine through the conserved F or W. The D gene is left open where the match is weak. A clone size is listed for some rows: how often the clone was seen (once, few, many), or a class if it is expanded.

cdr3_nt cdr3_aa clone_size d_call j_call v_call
TGTGCCAGCAGTTACTCGGGGGACACCTCCTACGAGCAGTACTTC CASSYSGDTSYEQYF many NA TRBJ2-7 TRBV6-5
TGCAGTGCTAGAGAGGAACAGGGAAAGGTCGGAGATACGCAGTATTTT CSAREEQGKVGDTQYF many NA TRBJ2-3 TRBV20-1
TGTGCCACCGGCGACGGGGCAGATACGCAGTATTTT CATGDGADTQYF few NA TRBJ2-3 TRBV24-1
TGTGCCAGCAGTCCTCTCCTCCCGGGACAGGGGTCTCGTGAGCAGTTCTTC CASSPLLPGQGSREQFF NA TRBD1 TRBJ2-1 TRBV6-1
TGTGCCAGTAGGCAGGCCGGGGAGACCCAGTACTTC CASRQAGETQYF NA NA TRBJ2-5 TRBV19
TGTGCCAGCAGCCCCGACTGGAATTACGAGCAGTACTTC CASSPDWNYEQYF NA NA TRBJ2-7 TRBV12-3/TRBV12-4
TGTGCCAGCAGTGCGGTCAGGGACACCCCGTACTTC CASSAVRDTPYF few NA TRBJ2-5 TRBV2
TGTGCCAGCAGCCCTAGCGGGAGACCCTACGAGCAGTACTTC CASSPSGRPYEQYF NA TRBD2 TRBJ2-7 TRBV9
TGCAGTGCTGCCCGGGACACGACTGAAGCTTTCTTT CSAARDTTEAFF few NA TRBJ1-1 TRBV20-1
TGTGCCAGCAGCCGACACAGGGGCAGGGGCACAGATACGCAGTATTTT CASSRHRGRGTDTQYF few TRBD1 TRBJ2-3 TRBV28
TGCAGTGCTAGACGTGGCAGAGATCAGCCCCAGCATTTT CSARRGRDQPQHF NA NA TRBJ1-5 TRBV20-1
TGTGCCAGCTTGCGGACAGGGCCGGTTACAGATACGCAGTATTTT CASLRTGPVTDTQYF NA TRBD1 TRBJ2-3 TRBV18
TGCGCCAGCAGTGAAGAAGGACAGCCCTACGAGCAGTACTTC CASSEEGQPYEQYF NA NA TRBJ2-7 TRBV10-1